This T cell receptor beta chain was sequenced in a study of blood T cell repertoires in COVID-19. At the level of the study: The cDNA or gDNA used as material had been derived from T cells, B-cell-depleted T cells, or PBMCs.

As handled by the study authors: Using reference gene primer amplification, nucleated cell counts were estimated. Repertoires were generated with immunoSEQ multiplex PCR, while TCRdb's copy carries only in-frame clones and drops some. V, J and clone size are taken as reported in that table, and D and trimming were inferred from the DNA itself. The sample consists of about 170,000 clones, 70% to 90% of them appearing once. The ends were cut back, 5 bases at V and 4 bases at J, with 14 bases in the middle. Per germline, CDR1 SQVTM and CDR2 ANQGSEA. The CDR3 has 13 residues. Sequencing input: peripheral blood. This receptor was obtained from a man in his 60s who had recovered from COVID-19. This chain connects TRBV29-1 to TRBJ1-2; tentatively, D is TRBD1 (5 bases). The CDR3 nucleotides are TGCAGCGTTACCGACAGCACACTCTATGGCTACACCTTC. This encodes CSVTDSTLYGYTF.